Each of the 20 T cell receptor beta chains below was sequenced from the same sample in a study of cytomegalovirus exposure and HLA in healthy donors. PCR used 60 Vbeta primers and 13 Jbeta primers. Assay used: immunoSEQ multiplex PCR; TCRdb lists only in-frame clones, some missing. This table holds 170,000 or so clones, 78% found once. Material for sequencing was PBMCs. The receptors originated from a woman aged 45-60 years in good health and CMV-seropositive.

The V and J genes are TRBV2 and TRBJ2-3; no clear D gene. The V gene lost 7 bases and the J gene lost 7 bases, with 12 bases spanning the gap. The CDR3 is made up of 12 amino acids. CDR1 is SNHLY and CDR2 is FYNNEI in the germline V gene. This CDR3 reads CASTRKANTQYF. In nucleotides, the CDR3 is TGTGCCAGCACGAGAAAAGCGAATACGCAGTATTTT.

V is TRBV6-6 and J is TRBJ2-5; 7 bases are a match to TRBD2. Unmatched junction bases numbered 3, after V lost 2 bases and J lost 3 bases. Germline V gene data show CDR1 as MNHNY and CDR2 as SVGAGI (reference sequence). This CDR3 region has 14 residues. CDR3 residues: CASSYEAGEETQYF. The CDR3 DNA sequence: TGTGCCAGCAGTTACGAGGCGGGAGAAGAGACCCAGTACTTC.

The CDR3, as DNA: TGTGCCAGCAGCTTAACTAGCGGGTCCCCGGGGACCGGGGAGCTGTTTTTT. This encodes CASSLTSGSPGTGELFF. This chain connects TRBV7-3 to TRBJ2-2; the match to TRBD2 covers 7 bases. The V segment lost 0 bases and the J segment 5 bases; nucleotides outside the gene matches: 9. The CDR3 runs 17 residues. Germline lookup yields CDR1 SGHTA and CDR2 FQGTGA.

The chain recombines TRBV5-6 with TRBJ2-7, with D possibly matching TRBD1 (6 bases). The CDR3 loop spans 13 amino acids. Trimming removed 2 bases at V and 2 bases at J, with 8 bases between. CDR1 SGHDT and CDR2 YYEEEE come from the germline V gene. The CDR3 loop reads CASSFQGTYEQYF. As DNA, the CDR3 is TGTGCCAGCAGCTTTCAGGGGACCTACGAGCAGTACTTC.

The chain carries TRBV5-1 and TRBJ1-2; maybe TRBD1 (5 bases). CDR3 length: 16 residues. The germline CDR1 and CDR2 sequences are SGHRS and YFSETQ. V shed 3 bases and J shed 5 bases, with 20 bases lying between them. CDR3 DNA: TGCGCCAGCAGCTCGGATGACTGGGGGGATGAATATGGCTACACCTTC. Amino acids: CASSSDDWGDEYGYTF.

This chain connects TRBV4-3 to TRBJ2-3; 12 positions agree with TRBD2. After removal of 1 base from V and 6 bases from J, the junction contained 5 bases not matched to a gene. Per the germline V gene, CDR1 is LGHNA and CDR2 is YSLEER. This CDR3 has 16 amino acids. Written as DNA, the CDR3 is TGCGCCAGCAGCCAAGTACTAGCGGGGGGTCCGGATACGCAGTATTTT. It yields the protein CASSQVLAGGPDTQYF.

The rearrangement uses TRBV7-2 and TRBJ2-7, with 10 bases aligning to TRBD1. Trimming took 1 base from V and 0 from J; bases not matched to a gene: 6. The germline V gene encodes CDR1 SGHTA and CDR2 FQGNSA. The CDR3 spans 17 residues. CDR3 in DNA: TGTGCCAGCAGCTTAGATACGGGACAGGGGCCCTCCTACGAGCAGTACTTC. This sequence encodes CASSLDTGQGPSYEQYF.

The genes are TRBV19 and TRBJ1-1, with D maybe TRBD1 (5 bases). Per the germline V gene, CDR1 is LNHDA and CDR2 is SQIVND (reference sequence). The CDR3 totals 15 residues. V was shortened by 3 bases and J by 0 bases, with 11 bases between the two germline ends. CDR3: CASSMGLLMNTEAFF. The CDR3 coding sequence is TGTGCCAGTAGTATGGGACTGCTCATGAACACTGAAGCTTTCTTT. The full variable domain, with the rest looked up from reference TRBV19 and TRBJ1-1, is DGGITQSPKYLFRKEGQNVTLSCEQNLNHDAMYWYRQDPGQGLRLIYYSQIVNDFQKGDIAEGYSVSREKKESFPLTVTSAQKNPTAFYLCASSMGLLMNTEAFFGQGTRLTVV.

V and J are TRBV5-8 and TRBJ1-1; a weak D match, TRBD1 (5 bases). Germline V lookup: CDR1 SGHTS, CDR2 YDEGEE. Trimming stripped 4 bases from V and 6 bases from J, with 10 bases between. The CDR3 extends over 12 amino acids. The CDR3 nucleotides are TGTGCCAGCAGCAGATGGGGGGCTGAAGCTTTCTTT. It yields the protein CASSRWGAEAFF.

The chain combines TRBV4-1 with TRBJ2-7; weak D call: TRBD1 (6 bases). V lost 1 base to trimming and J lost 2 bases, with 18 bases between them. Germline V gene lookup returns CDR1 MGHRA and CDR2 YSYEKL. CDR3 length: 17 amino acids. CDR3 amino acids: CASSQVSDGTGTYEQYF. For the CDR3, the DNA is TGCGCCAGCAGCCAAGTCTCGGACGGCACAGGGACCTACGAGCAGTACTTC.

V is TRBV19 and J is TRBJ1-6; D not resolved. The CDR3 covers 15 residues. The V gene lost 4 bases and the J gene lost 0 bases, with 7 bases spanning the gap. Germline V gene lookup returns CDR1 LNHDA and CDR2 SQIVND (reference sequence). The CDR3 sequence is CASSSMSSYNSPLHF. For the CDR3, the DNA is TGTGCCAGTAGTAGTATGAGCTCCTATAATTCACCCCTCCACTTT.

This clone was observed a handful of times. The rearrangement uses TRBV19 and TRBJ1-5, with TRBD1 as a possible D gene (6 bases). The germline gives CDR1 LNHDA, CDR2 SQIVND (reference sequence). The CDR3 contains 14 residues. Trimming cost V 5 bases and J 7 bases, with 15 bases left between them. This chain's CDR3 is CASSGWGRGQPQHF. CDR3 DNA sequence: TGTGCCAGTAGTGGCTGGGGGCGCGGCCAGCCCCAGCATTTT.

The sample holds one count of this clone. The J gene is TRBJ2-5, the V gene TRBV5-1; D possibly corresponds to TRBD1 (5 bases). The CDR3 totals 13 residues. Germline V CDR1 and CDR2: SGHRS, YFSETQ. The V and J ends lost 1 base and 4 bases respectively, with 8 bases between them. CDR3 protein: CASSLKGLETQYF. The CDR3 bases are TGCGCCAGCAGCTTGAAGGGGTTAGAGACCCAGTACTTC. The full variable domain, in which reference TRBV5-1 and TRBJ2-5 provide the parts outside the CDR3, is KAGVTQTPRYLIKTRGQQVTLSCSPISGHRSVSWYQQTPGQGLQFLFEYFSETQRNKGNFPGRFSGRQFSNSRSEMNVSTLELGDSALYLCASSLKGLETQYFGPGTRLLVL.

V gene TRBV2 combines with J gene TRBJ1-2; no definite D call. V was pared by 3 bases and J by 6 bases, with 8 bases between. Germline CDR1 and CDR2: SNHLY and FYNNEI. The CDR3 spans 12 residues. Here the CDR3 reads CASSDFVDGYTF. The CDR3 DNA reads as TGTGCCAGCAGTGACTTTGTAGATGGCTACACCTTC.

The chain combines TRBV6-4 with TRBJ2-3; 7 positions agree with TRBD2. The length of the CDR3 is 13 residues. Germline lookup yields CDR1 MRHNA and CDR2 SNTAGT. The ends lost 5 bases at V and 4 bases at J; junction bases unmatched: 3. CDR3 DNA: TGTGCCAGCAGTAGGACTAGTCCAGATACGCAGTATTTT. This sequence encodes CASSRTSPDTQYF.

The chain is built from TRBV28 and TRBJ2-5; TRBD2 is a possible D gene (6 bases). With 2 bases removed from V and 1 base from J, the gap between germline ends came to 14 bases. Germline lookup yields CDR1 MDHEN and CDR2 SYDVKM. This CDR3 is built from 16 residues. DNA for the CDR3: TGTGCCAGCAGTTTAAACGGGGGAGGTATCCAAGAGACCCAGTACTTC. Translating it yields CASSLNGGGIQETQYF.

The chain has TRBV30 and TRBJ2-1; 8 bases are shared with TRBD2. The CDR3 runs to 13 residues. V lost 5 bases and J lost 2; bases outside the gene matches: 2. The germline gives CDR1 GTSNPN, CDR2 SVGIG (reference sequence). CDR3 bases: TGTGCCTGGGAGCGGGAGACCTACAATGAGCAGTTCTTC. This sequence encodes CAWERETYNEQFF. Full variable domain (missing parts from reference TRBV30 and TRBJ2-1): SQTIHQWPATLVQPVGSPLSLECTVEGTSNPNLYWYRQAAGRGLQLLFYSVGIGQISSEVPQNLSASRPQDRQFILSSKKLLLSDSGFYLCAWERETYNEQFFGPGTRLTVL.

The genes are TRBV5-4 and TRBJ1-1; 8 bases are shared with TRBD1. J lost 4 bases, V lost 7 bases, and 12 bases had no gene match. This CDR3 region has 15 residues. Germline CDR1 and CDR2: SGHNT and YYREEE (reference sequence). CDR3 protein: CASGWSDRATTEAFF. The DNA for the CDR3 is TGTGCCAGCGGCTGGTCGGACAGGGCTACCACTGAAGCTTTCTTT.

The chain recombines TRBV28 with TRBJ2-1; D possibly corresponds to TRBD2 (5 bases). The germline V gene encodes CDR1 MDHEN and CDR2 SYDVKM. Trimming cost V 3 bases and J 7 bases, with 13 bases left between them. This CDR3 spans 14 amino acids. CDR3 bases: TGTGCCAGCAGTTTGGCCCTAGCTCCTAATGAGCAGTTCTTC. Translated: CASSLALAPNEQFF.

The J gene is TRBJ1-1, the V gene TRBV28; 8 bases align to TRBD1. The CDR3 extends over 14 amino acids. V lost 6 bases to trimming and J lost 3 bases; unmatched junction nucleotides: 6. The germline gives CDR1 MDHEN, CDR2 SYDVKM. The CDR3 DNA reads TGTGCCAGCAGATCAGGGGGCAGTTACACTGAAGCTTTCTTT. Residues: CASRSGGSYTEAFF.